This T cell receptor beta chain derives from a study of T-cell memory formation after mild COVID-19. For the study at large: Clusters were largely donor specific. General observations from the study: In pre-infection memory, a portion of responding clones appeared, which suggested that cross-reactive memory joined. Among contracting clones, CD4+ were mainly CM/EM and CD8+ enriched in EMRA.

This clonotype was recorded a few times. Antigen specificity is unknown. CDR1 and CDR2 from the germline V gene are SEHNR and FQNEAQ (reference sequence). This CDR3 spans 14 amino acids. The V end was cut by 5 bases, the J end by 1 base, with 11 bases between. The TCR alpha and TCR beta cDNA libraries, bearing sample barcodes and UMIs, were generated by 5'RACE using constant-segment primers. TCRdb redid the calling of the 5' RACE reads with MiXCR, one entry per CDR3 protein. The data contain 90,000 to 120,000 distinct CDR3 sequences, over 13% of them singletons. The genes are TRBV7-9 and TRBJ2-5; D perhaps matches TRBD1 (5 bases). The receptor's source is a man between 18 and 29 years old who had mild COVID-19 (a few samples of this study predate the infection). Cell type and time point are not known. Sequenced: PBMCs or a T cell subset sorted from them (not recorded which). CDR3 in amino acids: CASSLRQSQETQYF. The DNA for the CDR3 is TGTGCCAGCAGCCTACGACAGAGCCAAGAGACCCAGTACTTC.